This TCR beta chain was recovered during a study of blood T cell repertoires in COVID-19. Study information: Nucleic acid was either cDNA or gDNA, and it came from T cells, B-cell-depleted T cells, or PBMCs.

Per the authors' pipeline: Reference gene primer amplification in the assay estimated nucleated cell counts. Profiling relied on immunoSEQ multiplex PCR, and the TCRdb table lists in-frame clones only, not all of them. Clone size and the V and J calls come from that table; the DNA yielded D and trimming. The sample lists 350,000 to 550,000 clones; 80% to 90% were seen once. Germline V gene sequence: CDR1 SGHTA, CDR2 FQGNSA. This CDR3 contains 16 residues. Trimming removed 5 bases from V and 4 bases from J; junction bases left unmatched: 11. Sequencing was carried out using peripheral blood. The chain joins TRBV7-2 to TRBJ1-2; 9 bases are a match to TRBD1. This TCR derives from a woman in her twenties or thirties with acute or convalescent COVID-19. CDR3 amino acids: CASSLRGQGGSYGYTF. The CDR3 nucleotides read TGTGCCAGCAGCCTGCGGGGACAGGGTGGTTCCTATGGCTACACCTTC.